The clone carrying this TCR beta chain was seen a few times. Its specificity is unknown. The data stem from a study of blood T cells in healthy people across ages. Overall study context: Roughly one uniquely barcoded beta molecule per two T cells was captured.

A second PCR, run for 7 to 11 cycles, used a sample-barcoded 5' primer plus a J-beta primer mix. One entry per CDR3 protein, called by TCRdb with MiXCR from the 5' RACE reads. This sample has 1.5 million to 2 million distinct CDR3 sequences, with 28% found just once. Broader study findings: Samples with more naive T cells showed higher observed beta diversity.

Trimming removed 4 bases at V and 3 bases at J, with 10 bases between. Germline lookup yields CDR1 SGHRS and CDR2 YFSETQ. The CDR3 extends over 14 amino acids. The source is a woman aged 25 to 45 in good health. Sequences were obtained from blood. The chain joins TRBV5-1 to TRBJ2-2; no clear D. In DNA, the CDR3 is TGCGCCAGCAGCACGGACCAGGACACCGGGGAGCTGTTTTTT. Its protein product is CASSTDQDTGELFF.